The 9 T cell receptor beta chains below all came from one sample that was sequenced in a study of T cells in Graves' hyperthyroidism and ophthalmopathy. TCR beta CDR3 region amplification was performed from RNA transcripts. RT-PCR in the first round (using the HTBI primer set) targeted the TCR CDR3. MiXCR was run by TCRdb on the multiplex PCR reads, yielding one entry per CDR3 protein. Of around 250,000 distinct CDR3 sequences detected, roughly 15% appear once; the ten largest clones hold about an eighth. Sample: blood. The receptors come from a woman between 40 and 50 years old with Graves' hyperthyroidism that later progressed to Graves' ophthalmopathy.

This clonotype has at least ten counts. The V gene is TRBV5-1, the J gene TRBJ2-3; a weak D match, TRBD2 (6 bases). Trimming took 4 bases from V and 6 from J, leaving 15 bases between them. Germline assignment: CDR1 SGHRS and CDR2 YFSETQ. The length of the CDR3 is 14 residues. This chain's CDR3 is CASSGGGVRDTQYF. CDR3 in DNA: TGCGCCAGCAGCGGTGGCGGGGTCAGGGATACGCAGTATTTT.

This clonotype was picked up many times. J is TRBJ2-5 and V is TRBV2; 11 bases agree with TRBD2. Germline V gene lookup returns CDR1 SNHLY and CDR2 FYNNEI. J gave up 5 bases and V 1 base, and 9 bases lay outside the gene matches. This CDR3 has 17 residues. CDR3 sequence: CASSEEGSGRARETQYF. DNA for the CDR3: TGTGCCAGCAGTGAAGAGGGTAGCGGGAGGGCCAGGGAGACCCAGTACTTC.

This clonotype was seen many times. The genes are TRBV20-1 and TRBJ2-7, with 7 nucleotides matching TRBD2. Germline assignment: CDR1 DFQATT and CDR2 SNEGSKA (reference sequence). This CDR3 contains 13 residues. The trim removed 2 bases at V and 5 bases at J, leaving 6 bases unmatched. This chain's CDR3 is CSARLPGLNEQYF. The CDR3 DNA follows: TGCAGTGCTAGATTACCGGGACTAAACGAGCAGTACTTC.

This clonotype was seen repeatedly, ten times or more. The chain uses TRBV28 and TRBJ2-2; TRBD1 aligns across 8 bases. With V trimmed by 7 bases and J by 1 base, 8 bases remained unmatched. This CDR3 has 16 amino acids. Germline V gene lookup returns CDR1 MDHEN and CDR2 SYDVKM. CDR3 loop: CASKGRGLLNTGELFF. The CDR3 coding sequence is TGTGCCAGCAAGGGCAGGGGGCTTTTGAACACCGGGGAGCTGTTTTTT.

Only a few counts were recorded for this clonotype. V is TRBV10-1 and J is TRBJ2-1, with 7 bases matching TRBD2. CDR3 length: 17 residues. CDR1 and CDR2 from the germline V gene are WNHNN and SYGVQD (reference sequence). Trimming at V came to 0 bases and at J to 6 bases, leaving 11 bases not matched to a gene. CDR3 DNA: TGCGCCAGCAGTGAGTCGGGAGTGGGACTACATACCAATGAGCAGTTCTTC. Translating gives CASSESGVGLHTNEQFF.

The table lists this clonotype with many counts. V and J are TRBV5-5 and TRBJ1-2, with D unclear. The germline V gene encodes CDR1 SGHKS and CDR2 YYEKEE (reference sequence). V was trimmed by 0 bases and J by 4 bases, leaving 13 bases between them. The CDR3 contains 15 residues. The CDR3 coding sequence is TGTGCCAGCAGCTTGGTTAGGGCTTCTCTCTATGGCTACACCTTC. Residues: CASSLVRASLYGYTF.

To note about this clonotype: Being one base from a much bigger clone, this may be a read error. A read error is likely, as this CDR3 ends without the conserved phenylalanine or tryptophan. The chain combines TRBV19 with TRBJ2-1, with 11 nucleotides matching TRBD2. The CDR3 is 16 residues long. V trimming: 5 bases; J trimming: 4 bases; junction bases outside the gene matches: 7. In germline, CDR1 is LNHDA, CDR2 SQIVND (reference sequence). CDR3 coding DNA: TGTGCCAGTAGTTTCGGGACTAGCGGAATTTACAATGAGCAGTTCCTC. Protein: CASSFGTSGIYNEQFL.

Many counts were recorded for this clonotype. J is TRBJ2-1 and V is TRBV28; D remains unclear. Germline assignment: CDR1 MDHEN and CDR2 SYDVKM. The CDR3 extends over 16 amino acids. The ends were cut back, 2 bases at V and 1 base at J, with 12 bases in the middle. CDR3 bases: TGTGCCAGCAGTTTACCCCAAGCGAGTTCCTACAATGAGCAGTTCTTC. This translates into CASSLPQASSYNEQFF.

This clonotype was seen ten or more times. V usage is TRBV5-1 and J usage is TRBJ1-1; weak D call: TRBD1 (5 bases). The length of the CDR3 is 14 residues. Germline V gives CDR1 SGHRS, CDR2 YFSETQ. V lost 0 bases and J lost 2, with 8 bases in between. The CDR3 DNA sequence: TGCGCCAGCAGCTTGGATGGGACCAACACTGAAGCTTTCTTT. This gives the protein CASSLDGTNTEAFF.